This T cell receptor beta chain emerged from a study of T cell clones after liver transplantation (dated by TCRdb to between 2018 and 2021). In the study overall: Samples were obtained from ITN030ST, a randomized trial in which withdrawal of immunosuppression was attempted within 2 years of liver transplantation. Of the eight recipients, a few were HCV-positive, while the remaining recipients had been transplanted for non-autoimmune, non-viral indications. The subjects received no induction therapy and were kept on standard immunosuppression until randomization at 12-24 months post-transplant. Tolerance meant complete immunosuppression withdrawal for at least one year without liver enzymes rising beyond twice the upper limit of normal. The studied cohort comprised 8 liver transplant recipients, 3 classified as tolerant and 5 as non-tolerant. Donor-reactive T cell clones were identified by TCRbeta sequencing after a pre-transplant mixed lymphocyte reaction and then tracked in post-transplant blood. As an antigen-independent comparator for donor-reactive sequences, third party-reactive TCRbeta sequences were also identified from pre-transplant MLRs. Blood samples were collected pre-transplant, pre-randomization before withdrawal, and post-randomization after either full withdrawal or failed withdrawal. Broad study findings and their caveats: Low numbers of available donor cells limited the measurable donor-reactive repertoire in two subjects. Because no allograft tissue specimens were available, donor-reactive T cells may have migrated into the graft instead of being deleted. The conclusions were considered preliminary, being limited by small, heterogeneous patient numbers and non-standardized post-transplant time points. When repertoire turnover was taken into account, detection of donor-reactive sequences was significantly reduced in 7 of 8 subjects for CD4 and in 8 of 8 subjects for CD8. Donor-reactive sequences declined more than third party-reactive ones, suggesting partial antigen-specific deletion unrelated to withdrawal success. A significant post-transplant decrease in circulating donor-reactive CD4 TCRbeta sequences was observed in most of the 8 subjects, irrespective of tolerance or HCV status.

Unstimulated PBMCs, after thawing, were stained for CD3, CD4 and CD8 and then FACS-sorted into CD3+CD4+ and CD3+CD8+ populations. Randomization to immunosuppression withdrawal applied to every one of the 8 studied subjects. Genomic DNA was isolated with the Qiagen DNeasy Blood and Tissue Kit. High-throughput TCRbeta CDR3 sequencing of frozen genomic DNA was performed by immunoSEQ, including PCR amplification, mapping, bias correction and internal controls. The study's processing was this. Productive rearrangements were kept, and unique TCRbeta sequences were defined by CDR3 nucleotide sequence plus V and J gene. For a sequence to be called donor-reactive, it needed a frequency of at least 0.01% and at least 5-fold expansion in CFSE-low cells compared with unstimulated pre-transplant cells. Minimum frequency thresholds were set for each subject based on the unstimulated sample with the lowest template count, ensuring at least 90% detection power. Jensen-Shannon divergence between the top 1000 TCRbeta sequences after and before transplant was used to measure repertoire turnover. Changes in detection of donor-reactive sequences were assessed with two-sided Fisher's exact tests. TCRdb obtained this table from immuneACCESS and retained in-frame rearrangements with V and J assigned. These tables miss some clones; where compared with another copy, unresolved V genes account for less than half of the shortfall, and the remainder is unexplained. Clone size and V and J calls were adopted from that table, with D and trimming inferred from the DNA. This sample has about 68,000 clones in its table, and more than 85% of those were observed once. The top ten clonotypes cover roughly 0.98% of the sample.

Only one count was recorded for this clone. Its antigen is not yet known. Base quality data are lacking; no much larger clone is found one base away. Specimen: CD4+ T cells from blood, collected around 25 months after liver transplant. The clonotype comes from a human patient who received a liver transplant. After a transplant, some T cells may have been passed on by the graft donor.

CDR3 loop: CATGFESGYTF. The DNA sequence is TGTGCCACGGGTTTTGAGAGTGGCTACACCTTC. In this chain, TRBV6-1 is recombined with TRBJ1-2, with the D gene uncertain. V loses 10 bases, J loses 7 bases, and the germline ends lie 13 bases apart. The CDR3 starts with the cysteine, ends with the phenylalanine, and has 11 residues. The retained sequence is limited to the CDR3, 33 bases, with the frame set at the first base. The germline V gene yields MNHNS for CDR1 and SASEGT for CDR2.